This T cell receptor (beta chain) was found in a study of metastatic and nonmetastatic thyroid tumors. Background on the study: Across peripheral blood and tumor or nodule tissue samples taken from malignant and benign thyroid patients, the repertoires were compared with one another.

The table lists this clone with a few counts. Its antigen is not identified. V was clipped by 8 bases and J by 5 bases; unmatched bases: 17. The CDR3 loop spans 17 amino acids. CDR1 and CDR2 (germline): LGHNT, FRNRAP. Ahead of thyroid surgery, no patient had received treatment of any kind. General study results and limits: Within blood and tumor, benign nodules reportedly had significantly lower TCR beta diversity than malignant thyroid tumors did.

Authors' methods: It was from CDR3 differences across clinicopathological groups that a distant-metastasis classifier for papillary thyroid cancer was built. Through MiXCR, TCRdb re-clonotyped the PCR reads. TCRdb's processing, not the study's, gives the V and J calls here. The sample has around 40,000 clones, 17% seen once. This clonotype originated in a male donor with papillary thyroid cancer or a benign thyroid nodule (not recorded which). Some clones in this sample may be carry-over from other donors' samples. Sequences were obtained from blood. The rearrangement links TRBV12-5 to TRBJ2-5; 10 nucleotides line up with TRBD1. CDR3 region: CASCYIPGTGVRETQYF. In DNA form, the CDR3 reads TGTGCTAGTTGCTACATACCCGGGACAGGGGTCCGGGAGACCCAGTACTTC.